The 21 T cell receptor beta chains listed next were all sequenced from one sample in a study of blood T cells in healthy people across ages. Then a second PCR, running roughly 7 to 12 cycles, was carried out with a sample-barcoded 5' primer and a J-beta primer mix. One entry per CDR3 protein, called by TCRdb with MiXCR from the 5' RACE reads. The repertoire includes 750,000 to 1,000,000 distinct CDR3 sequences, roughly 28% of them detected once, and approximately 10% sits in the top ten. These records were also assigned to another study, of T cells of mothers and their children.

The sequenced sample consisted of blood. These receptor sequences come from a woman in her thirties or forties in good health.

With regard to this clonotype: A read error may produce the germline difference seen at one junction end. V is TRBV25-1 and J is TRBJ1-1; 9 bases align to TRBD1. Germline CDR1 MGHDK, CDR2 SYGVNS. The CDR3 is made up of 15 amino acids. The CDR3 reads CASSDLQGARTEACF. The CDR3 coding sequence is TGTGCCAGCAGTGATTTACAGGGGGCGAGGACTGAAGCTTGCTTT. The whole variable domain, remainder taken from reference TRBV25-1 and TRBJ1-1, is EADIYQTPRYLVIGTGKKITLECSQTMGHDKMYWYQQDPGMELHLIHYSYGVNSTEKGDLSSESTVSRIRTEHFPLTLESARPSHTSQYLCASSDLQGARTEACFGQGTRLTVV.

V and J are TRBV20-1 and TRBJ2-7, with 7 bases matching TRBD1. The CDR3 covers 11 residues. The germline gives CDR1 DFQATT, CDR2 SNEGSKA (reference sequence). In nucleotides, the CDR3 is TGCAGGGCCCTTACAGGGGACGAGCAGTACTTC. Its translation: CRALTGDEQYF.

This clonotype has only a few counts. This rearrangement joins TRBV28 to TRBJ2-4, with unresolved D. Germline V CDR1 and CDR2: MDHEN, SYDVKM. The CDR3 covers 13 residues. Trimming pared 4 bases from V and 3 bases from J, leaving 7 bases between. The CDR3 DNA sequence: TGTGCCAGCAGTTATGTCGGCAAAAACATTCAGTACTTC. Translation: CASSYVGKNIQYF. The variable domain in full, completed from reference TRBV28 and TRBJ2-4, reads DVKVTQSSRYLVKRTGEKVFLECVQDMDHENMFWYRQDPGLGLRLIYFSYDVKMKEKGDIPEGYSVSREKKERFSLILESASTNQTSMYLCASSYVGKNIQYFGAGTRLSVL.

The chain joins TRBV4-1 to TRBJ2-7; 9 bases match TRBD1. The CDR3 contains 15 residues. Germline V lookup: CDR1 MGHRA, CDR2 YSYEKL. J lost 3 bases, V lost 6 bases, and 9 bases had no gene match. The CDR3 DNA reads as TGCGCCAGCAGTCACCTAGGACAGGGGCGCTACGAGCAGTACTTC. This encodes CASSHLGQGRYEQYF.

J is TRBJ2-3 and V is TRBV6-4, with 9 bases fitting TRBD2. The V gene end was trimmed by 2 bases and the J gene end by 2 bases; junction bases not matched to a gene: 11. This CDR3 comprises 18 residues. Germline CDR1 is MRHNA and CDR2 is SNTAGT. CDR3 in DNA: TGTGCCAGCAGTGACCGCCAGAGAGAGCGGGGGGTCACAGATACGCAGTATTTT. Translated, it gives CASSDRQRERGVTDTQYF.

Of note for this clonotype: This may come from a read error, since a much larger clone is one base off. The conserved phenylalanine or tryptophan normally closing the CDR3 is absent here, so this likely arose from a read error. This chain joins TRBV12-3 or TRBV12-4 and TRBJ2-5; a weak D match, TRBD2 (7 bases). This CDR3 contains 15 residues. V dropped 1 base and J dropped 4 bases, with 13 bases sitting between them. The CDR3: CASSLGGGGPETQYL. The CDR3 DNA reads as TGTGCCAGCAGTTTAGGAGGGGGGGGGCCAGAGACCCAGTACCTC.

To note about this clonotype: This may stem from a read error, because a much larger clone lies one nucleotide away. The V and J genes are TRBV4-3 and TRBJ1-2; D is unresolved. Germline CDR1 and CDR2: LGHNA and YSLEER. V was pared by 0 bases and J by 8 bases, with 16 bases between. This CDR3 is built from 15 residues. DNA of the CDR3: TGCGCCAGCAGCCAAGATCAAGGAAAGGGCCTCGGCTACACCTTC. This sequence encodes CASSQDQGKGLGYTF.

This rearrangement joins TRBV28 to TRBJ2-1, with D possibly TRBD1 on 5 matching bases. The germline gives CDR1 MDHEN, CDR2 SYDVKM. Trimming stripped 7 bases from V and 0 bases from J, with 16 bases between. This CDR3 region has 16 residues. The chain's CDR3 is CASNGRTGSSYNEQFF. The DNA of the CDR3 is TGTGCCAGCAATGGTAGAACAGGTAGCTCCTACAATGAGCAGTTCTTC.

Comment on this clonotype: A much larger clone sits a single nucleotide away, making a read error possible. The chain combines TRBV7-2 with TRBJ2-1, with unresolved D. The DNA end favors TRBJ2-7, so the J call may be wrong. The CDR3 extends over 14 amino acids. The germline CDR1 and CDR2 sequences are SGHTA and FQGNSA. The DNA for the CDR3 is TGTGCCAGCAGCCCGACCCATACCCACAATGAGCAGTACTTC. Residues: CASSPTHTHNEQYF.

This clonotype was recorded many times. The chain employs TRBV6-6 and TRBJ1-1; 8 bases align to TRBD1. The CDR3 runs 16 residues. CDR1 is MNHNY, CDR2 SVGAGI, per germline (reference sequence). The ends lost 5 bases at V and 2 bases at J; junction bases unmatched: 10. CDR3 DNA: TGTGCCAGCAGTCCCCGGGACAGGAGAGTAAACACTGAAGCTTTCTTT. Its translation is CASSPRDRRVNTEAFF.

The genes are TRBV3-1 and TRBJ2-7; 9 bases line up with TRBD2. Trimming at V came to 6 bases and at J to 7 bases, leaving 13 bases not matched to a gene. The V gene's germline CDR1 is LGHDT and CDR2 YNNKEL (reference sequence). CDR3 length: 15 amino acids. The DNA for the CDR3 is TGTGCCAGCAGGGGACCTAGCGGGACCTACAATGAGCAGTACTTC. Its protein product is CASRGPSGTYNEQYF.

Only one count was recorded for this clonotype. The gene calls are TRBV20-1 and TRBJ1-5, with unresolved D. Germline CDR1 is DFQATT and CDR2 is SNEGSKA (reference sequence). The CDR3 is 14 residues long. The V end was cut by 1 base, the J end by 2 bases, with 9 bases between. CDR3 in DNA: TGCAGTGCTAGAGTCGGCGCCGGCAATCAGCCCCAGCATTTT. Its translation: CSARVGAGNQPQHF.

In its sample, this clonotype was seen a few times. The chain links TRBV5-1 to TRBJ1-2; no reliable D call. CDR1 SGHRS and CDR2 YFSETQ come from the germline V gene. This CDR3 comprises 14 residues. V gave up 3 bases and J gave up 3 bases, with 12 bases separating them. The DNA for the CDR3 is TGCGCCAGCAGCTCCTCGGATAGAGACTATGGCTACACCTTC. Its protein product is CASSSSDRDYGYTF. Full variable domain (rest looked up from reference TRBV5-1 and TRBJ1-2): KAGVTQTPRYLIKTRGQQVTLSCSPISGHRSVSWYQQTPGQGLQFLFEYFSETQRNKGNFPGRFSGRQFSNSRSEMNVSTLELGDSALYLCASSSSDRDYGYTFGSGTRLTVV.

The V and J genes are TRBV6-5 and TRBJ1-1, with D perhaps matching TRBD1 (6 bases). The CDR3 has 13 residues. The V gene lost 6 bases and the J gene lost 7 bases, with 15 bases spanning the gap. Germline lookup yields CDR1 MNHEY and CDR2 SVGAGI. CDR3 sequence (DNA): TGTGCCAGCAGCCAGCGCGACAGGATTGAAGCTTTCTTT. It specifies CASSQRDRIEAFF.

The chain joins TRBV7-2 to TRBJ2-5; weak D call: TRBD2 (5 bases). The V and J ends lost 1 base and 6 bases respectively, with 18 bases between them. This CDR3 is built from 16 residues. The germline V gene encodes CDR1 SGHTA and CDR2 FQGNSA. The CDR3 sequence: CASSLGGLDLGKTQYF. CDR3 coding DNA: TGTGCCAGCAGCTTAGGAGGACTCGACTTGGGAAAGACCCAGTACTTC.

This clonotype was seen many times. This CDR3 reads CASSLEGRVGANVLTF. The CDR3 coding sequence is TGTGCCAGCAGCTTGGAAGGCCGGGTTGGGGCCAACGTCCTGACTTTC. The chain has TRBV5-8 and TRBJ2-6, with D unclear. The CDR3 sequence is 16 residues long. Per the germline V gene, CDR1 is SGHTS and CDR2 is YDEGEE. The V end lost 0 bases, the J end lost 3 bases, and 10 bases lay between the germline ends.

This clonotype has only a few counts. V and J are TRBV2 and TRBJ2-3, with D possibly being TRBD2 (5 bases). Deletions cut 5 bases from V and 1 base from J, with 10 bases between. Germline lookup yields CDR1 SNHLY and CDR2 FYNNEI. CDR3 length: 14 amino acids. CDR3 bases: TGTGCCAGCAGTTTGATTAGCGGCACAGATACGCAGTATTTT. Protein: CASSLISGTDTQYF.

This clonotype was observed at least ten times. CDR3 amino acids: CASSSDSSSYNEQFF. CDR3 DNA: TGCGCCAGCAGCTCGGACTCGAGCTCCTACAATGAGCAGTTCTTC. This chain connects TRBV5-1 to TRBJ2-1; TRBD2 is a possible D gene (5 bases). The CDR3 contains 15 residues. CDR1 and CDR2 from the germline V gene are SGHRS and YFSETQ. The germline V and J ends were trimmed by 3 bases and 0 bases, with 10 bases remaining between them.

Concerning this clonotype itself: A much larger clone lies a single base off, so this may be a read error. The chain employs TRBV3-1 and TRBJ1-4; TRBD1 matches 8 bases. This CDR3 contains 15 residues. Germline CDR1 and CDR2: LGHDT and YNNKEL (reference sequence). CDR3 sequence (DNA): TGTGCCAGCAGCCAAGAGGCAGGGGGCTTAGGAAAACGGTTTTTT. Amino acids: CASSQEAGGLGKRFF.

This clonotype was seen only once. J is TRBJ2-1 and V is TRBV20-1; D unresolved. V lost 0 bases, J lost 2 bases, and 8 bases lay in between. CDR3 length equals 14 residues. The germline CDR1 and CDR2 sequences are DFQATT and SNEGSKA (reference sequence). CDR3: CSARDVRTYNEQFF. As DNA, the CDR3 is TGCAGTGCTAGAGATGTAAGAACCTACAATGAGCAGTTCTTC.

The chain employs TRBV6-1 and TRBJ1-1; D perhaps matches TRBD1 (5 bases). This CDR3 is built from 12 residues. The germline V gene has CDR1 MNHNS and CDR2 SASEGT. The V end lost 8 bases, the J end lost 6 bases, and 13 bases lay between the germline ends. This CDR3 reads CASQQVLAEAFF. In nucleotides, the CDR3 is TGTGCCAGCCAACAGGTATTGGCTGAAGCTTTCTTT.